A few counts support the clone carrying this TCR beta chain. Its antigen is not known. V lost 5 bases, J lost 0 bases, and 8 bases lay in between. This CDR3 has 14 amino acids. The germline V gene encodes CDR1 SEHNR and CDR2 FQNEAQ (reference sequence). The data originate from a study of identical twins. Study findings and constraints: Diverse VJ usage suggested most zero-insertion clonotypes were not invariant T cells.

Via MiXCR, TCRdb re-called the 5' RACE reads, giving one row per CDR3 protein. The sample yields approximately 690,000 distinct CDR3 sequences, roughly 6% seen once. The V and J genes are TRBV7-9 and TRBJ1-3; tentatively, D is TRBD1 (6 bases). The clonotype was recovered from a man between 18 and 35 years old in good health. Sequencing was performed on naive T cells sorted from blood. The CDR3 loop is CASSRQVSGNTIYF. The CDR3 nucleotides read TGTGCCAGCAGCCGACAGGTCTCTGGAAACACCATATATTTT.